This passage covers 26 T cell receptor beta chains from one sample sequenced in a study of T cells in Graves' hyperthyroidism and ophthalmopathy. The CDR3 regions of TCR beta were amplified from RNA transcripts. In the first-round RT-PCR of the TCR CDR3, the HTBI primer set was used. One entry per CDR3 protein, called by TCRdb with MiXCR from the multiplex PCR reads. The sample records 600,000 to 850,000 distinct CDR3 sequences, about 17% being singletons. The sequencing input was blood. The receptors come from a woman aged 45-65 years with Graves' hyperthyroidism that later progressed to Graves' ophthalmopathy.

This clonotype came up once. This clone may be a read error of a much larger clone one base away. The gene calls are TRBV30 and TRBJ1-1; D might be TRBD1 (6 bases). This CDR3 spans 14 amino acids. CDR1 and CDR2 (germline): GTSNPN, SVGIG (reference sequence). Trimming removed 4 bases from V and 7 bases from J, with 19 bases in between. The CDR3 DNA sequence: TGTGCCTGGAATCAAGCTGGGGGCCACATTGAAGCTTTCTTT. Protein sequence: CAWNQAGGHIEAFF.

This clonotype has at least ten counts. This chain joins TRBV20-1 and TRBJ1-1; no clear D. Trimming removed 5 bases from V and 2 bases from J, with 12 bases in between. Germline CDR1 and CDR2: DFQATT and SNEGSKA (reference sequence). This CDR3 is built from 13 residues. CDR3 sequence reads: CSAGRGLNTEAFF. The DNA of the CDR3 is TGCAGTGCTGGGCGGGGTCTTAACACTGAAGCTTTCTTT.

Only a few counts were recorded for this clonotype. The chain recombines TRBV5-1 with TRBJ1-2; D is uncertain. Germline V lookup: CDR1 SGHRS, CDR2 YFSETQ. Between the trimmed V and J ends, which lost 0 bases and 4 bases, there was a span of 19 bases. The CDR3 sequence is 17 residues long. The CDR3 bases are TGCGCCAGCAGCTTGGCCTCATCAGAAGCCAGAATCTATGGCTACACCTTC. Translation: CASSLASSEARIYGYTF.

The table lists this clonotype with many counts. This rearrangement joins TRBV18 to TRBJ2-2; no definite D call. The CDR3 runs to 13 residues. Trimming left V 6 bases short and J 0 bases short, with 5 bases between. CDR1 and CDR2 (germline): KGHSH, LQKENI. CDR3 amino acids: CASSSANTGELFF. CDR3 bases: TGTGCCAGCTCCTCCGCGAACACCGGGGAGCTGTTTTTT.

This clonotype has more than one count but fewer than ten. The chain uses TRBV11-2 and TRBJ2-5, with D perhaps TRBD1 or TRBD2 (6 bases each). V lost 6 bases and J lost 3, with 26 bases in between. Germline lookup yields CDR1 SGHAT and CDR2 FQNNGV. The CDR3 loop spans 18 amino acids. The CDR3, as DNA: TGTGCCAGCAGTCCCTTCCCCGGAGTGGAGGGGGAAGAAGAGACCCAGTACTTC. Its translation: CASSPFPGVEGEEETQYF.

The chain joins TRBV5-6 to TRBJ1-2; D is perhaps TRBD1 (6 bases). This CDR3 comprises 15 residues. Germline V CDR1 and CDR2: SGHDT, YYEEEE. Trimming left V 1 base short and J 0 bases short, with 10 bases between. CDR3 protein: CASSLQDRPNYGYTF. For the CDR3, the DNA is TGTGCCAGCAGCTTGCAGGACAGACCTAACTATGGCTACACCTTC.

Points on this clonotype: This may be a read error: a much more frequent sequence differs by one nucleotide. The gene calls are TRBV20-1 and TRBJ1-1, with a tentative D call TRBD1 (6 bases). Germline V lookup: CDR1 DFQATT, CDR2 SNEGSKA (reference sequence). Trimming cost V 5 bases and J 3 bases, with 13 bases left between them. The CDR3 sequence is 13 residues long. The CDR3: CSAYNRADTEAFF. The CDR3 region has the DNA TGCAGTGCTTATAACAGGGCAGACACTGAAGCTTTCTTT.

As concerns this clonotype: A much more abundant neighbour one base away suggests this may be a read error. Here the CDR3 omits its conserved ending phenylalanine or tryptophan, so a read error is the likely source. The rearrangement joins TRBV20-1 to TRBJ1-2; D is possibly TRBD1 (6 bases). CDR3 size: 10 residues. Germline CDR1 is DFQATT and CDR2 is SNEGSKA (reference sequence). With 5 bases removed from V and 6 bases from J, the gap between germline ends came to 7 bases. The CDR3 is CSAYRDGYTS. The CDR3 DNA sequence: TGCAGTGCTTACAGGGATGGCTACACCTCC.

There are a few counts of this clonotype. The chain has TRBV6-2 or TRBV6-3 and TRBJ1-5; 7 nucleotides agree with TRBD1. The CDR3 is 14 amino acids. V shed 1 base, J shed 8 bases, and the junction held 5 bases outside the gene matches. Germline V gene sequence: CDR1 MNHEY, CDR2 SVGEGT. The CDR3, as DNA: TGTGCCAGCAGTTACTTGACAGGGTGGGAGCCCCAGCATTTT. Translation: CASSYLTGWEPQHF.

This clonotype occurred once. Relative to the germline gene, one junction end is altered; a read error may explain this. The chain carries TRBV7-9 and TRBJ1-1, with 10 bases identical to TRBD1. The CDR3 loop spans 15 amino acids. CDR1 and CDR2 from the germline V gene are SEHNR and FQNEAQ (reference sequence). The DNA of the CDR3 is TGTGCCAGCAGCCCTCGGACAGGGGGGAACACTGAAGCTCTCTTT. Its translation is CASSPRTGGNTEALF.

This clonotype occurred many times. The CDR3 DNA sequence: TGTGCCAGCAGCCCCTTGCGTTCTCAAGAGACCCAGTACTTC. Its translation is CASSPLRSQETQYF. The chain is built from TRBV11-2 and TRBJ2-5; D is unresolved. This CDR3 spans 14 amino acids. The V and J ends lost 5 bases and 2 bases respectively, with 12 bases between them. The V gene's germline CDR1 is SGHAT and CDR2 FQNNGV.

This chain joins TRBV20-1 and TRBJ1-2; D remains unclear. V lost 0 bases to trimming and J lost 4 bases, with 6 bases between them. This CDR3 is built from 12 residues. Germline CDR1 and CDR2: DFQATT and SNEGSKA (reference sequence). CDR3 protein: CSARENGYGYTF. Here the CDR3 DNA reads TGCAGTGCTAGAGAGAACGGCTATGGCTACACCTTC.

The sample holds many counts of this clonotype. CDR3 bases: TGTGCCAGCAAGCAGACACACGATAGCAATCAGCCCCAGCATTTT. This gives the protein CASKQTHDSNQPQHF. The rearrangement joins TRBV6-1 to TRBJ1-5; D not certain. This CDR3 is 15 amino acids long. The V end was cut by 7 bases, the J end by 0 bases, with 13 bases between. Germline CDR1 is MNHNS and CDR2 is SASEGT.

The J gene is TRBJ1-1, the V gene TRBV18; D unresolved. The germline gives CDR1 KGHSH, CDR2 LQKENI. The CDR3 is 14 amino acids. Trimming took 3 bases from V and 1 from J, leaving 9 bases between them. The CDR3: CASSPPDPNTEAFF. DNA of the CDR3: TGTGCCAGCTCACCGCCAGACCCGAACACTGAAGCTTTCTTT.

This clonotype came up many times. The chain has TRBV18 and TRBJ1-1; D ambiguous. The CDR3 spans 15 residues. The germline V and J ends were trimmed by 2 bases and 1 base, with 11 bases remaining between them. From germline, CDR1 is KGHSH and CDR2 LQKENI. The CDR3 DNA sequence: TGTGCCAGCTCACCATCAGGAGGTTGGAACACTGAAGCTTTCTTT. This sequence encodes CASSPSGGWNTEAFF.

This chain links TRBV30 with TRBJ2-1, with TRBD2 matching over 8 bases. This CDR3 is built from 15 residues. J gave up 6 bases and V 3 bases, and 10 bases lay outside the gene matches. Germline V gives CDR1 GTSNPN, CDR2 SVGIG (reference sequence). Written as DNA, the CDR3 is TGTGCCTGGAGCGAGCGGGGGACCCTCGGCAATGAGCAGTTCTTC. Amino acid sequence: CAWSERGTLGNEQFF.

This clonotype was seen a handful of times. The chain joins TRBV4-1 to TRBJ2-3; 9 positions agree with TRBD1. This CDR3 region has 18 residues. Unmatched junction bases numbered 12, after V lost 0 bases and J lost 5 bases. The germline gives CDR1 MGHRA, CDR2 YSYEKL. CDR3 sequence (DNA): TGCGCCAGCAGCCAAGAAGGTGGTGGACAGGGGTTCATAGATACGCAGTATTTT. As protein: CASSQEGGGQGFIDTQYF.

V gene TRBV19 combines with J gene TRBJ2-5; 9 bases agree with TRBD2. V was clipped by 3 bases and J by 4 bases; unmatched bases: 6. The V gene's germline CDR1 is LNHDA and CDR2 SQIVND (reference sequence). The CDR3 consists of 15 residues. CDR3 in DNA: TGTGCCAGTAGTATTAGCGGGGGACGGTTAGAGACCCAGTACTTC. Encoded protein: CASSISGGRLETQYF.

Only a few counts were recorded for this clonotype. This chain joins TRBV6-1 and TRBJ1-1; no firm D call. From germline, CDR1 is MNHNS and CDR2 SASEGT. The CDR3 has 14 residues. V lost 7 bases to trimming and J lost 6 bases, with 18 bases between them. The CDR3 bases are TGTGCCAGCACAACCCAACCTGACACGGCTGAAGCTTTCTTT. This gives the protein CASTTQPDTAEAFF.

The chain recombines TRBV6-2 or TRBV6-3 with TRBJ2-5, with 10 bases matching TRBD2. The V gene end was trimmed by 6 bases and the J gene end by 5 bases; junction bases not matched to a gene: 9. CDR1 and CDR2 (germline): MNHEY, SVGEGT. CDR3 length: 15 residues. The chain's CDR3 is CASSAQRGGGETQYF. CDR3 nucleotide sequence: TGTGCCAGCAGCGCCCAGCGGGGGGGCGGCGAGACCCAGTACTTC.

V and J are TRBV7-9 and TRBJ1-2; possible D gene TRBD1, 6 bases. CDR3 size: 18 residues. V was cut by 4 bases and J by 3 bases, with 24 bases left in between. Germline CDR1 and CDR2: SEHNR and FQNEAQ (reference sequence). CDR3 DNA sequence: TGTGCCAGCAGCTCAACCGTCGGGACAACACACACAGACTATGGCTACACCTTC. Translating gives CASSSTVGTTHTDYGYTF.

This clonotype was recorded many times. The rearrangement joins TRBV12-3 or TRBV12-4 to TRBJ1-2, with TRBD1 as a possible D gene (5 bases). The CDR3 runs to 14 residues. The ends were cut back, 4 bases at V and 9 bases at J, with 18 bases in the middle. The CDR3 region is CASSSTGTGLSYTF. The CDR3 DNA sequence: TGTGCCAGCAGTTCGACCGGGACCGGATTAAGCTACACCTTC.

V gene TRBV2 combines with J gene TRBJ1-5; D possibly corresponds to TRBD1 (5 bases). Trimming removed 6 bases at V and 7 bases at J, with 16 bases between. CDR1 and CDR2 from the germline V gene are SNHLY and FYNNEI. This CDR3 contains 14 residues. CDR3 sequence: CASRGPFGGQPQHF. CDR3 coding DNA: TGTGCCAGCAGGGGACCCTTCGGGGGGCAGCCCCAGCATTTT.

The table lists this clonotype with many counts. The rearrangement uses TRBV11-3 and TRBJ2-5; 9 bases are shared with TRBD1. Germline V gene data show CDR1 as SGHNT and CDR2 as YENEEA. V was clipped by 5 bases and J by 5 bases; unmatched bases: 9. The length of the CDR3 is 15 residues. CDR3 loop: CASSPEPGTGETQYF. CDR3 in DNA: TGTGCCAGCAGCCCGGAGCCCGGGACAGGGGAGACCCAGTACTTC.

This sequence joins TRBV4-1 and TRBJ2-1; possibly TRBD1 or TRBD2 for D (6 bases each). From germline, CDR1 is MGHRA and CDR2 YSYEKL. This CDR3 contains 19 residues. Trimming shortened V by 4 bases and J by 0 bases, and 22 bases separated the two germline ends. The CDR3 loop is CASSRDSTGPPSSYNEQFF. The CDR3 DNA is TGCGCCAGCAGCCGGGACTCGACAGGCCCTCCTAGCTCCTACAATGAGCAGTTCTTC.

This clonotype was seen repeatedly, ten times or more. The rearrangement links TRBV11-2 to TRBJ1-5, with a tentative D call TRBD1 (5 bases). V was trimmed by 4 bases and J by 6 bases, leaving 10 bases between them. The CDR3 is 13 amino acids. CDR1 SGHAT and CDR2 FQNNGV come from the germline V gene. The chain's CDR3 is CASSSERGQPQHF. As DNA, the CDR3 is TGTGCCAGCAGCTCCGAGAGGGGTCAGCCCCAGCATTTT.